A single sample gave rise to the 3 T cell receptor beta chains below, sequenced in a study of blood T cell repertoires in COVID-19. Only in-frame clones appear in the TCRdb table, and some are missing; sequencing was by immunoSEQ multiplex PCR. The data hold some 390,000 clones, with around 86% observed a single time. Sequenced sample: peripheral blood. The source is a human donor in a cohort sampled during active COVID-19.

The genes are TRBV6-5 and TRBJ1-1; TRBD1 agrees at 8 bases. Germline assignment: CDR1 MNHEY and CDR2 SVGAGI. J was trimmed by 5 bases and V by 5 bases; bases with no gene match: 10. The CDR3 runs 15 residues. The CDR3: CASSPFSTGETEAFF. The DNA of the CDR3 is TGTGCCAGCAGTCCATTTTCGACAGGGGAAACTGAAGCTTTCTTT.

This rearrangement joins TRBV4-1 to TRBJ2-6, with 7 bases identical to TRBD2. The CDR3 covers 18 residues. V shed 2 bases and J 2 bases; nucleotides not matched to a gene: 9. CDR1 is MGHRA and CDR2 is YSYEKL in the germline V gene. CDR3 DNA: TGCGCCAGCAGCCAAAGAACCGGGGAGGGGACTGGGGCCAACGTCCTGACTTTC. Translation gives CASSQRTGEGTGANVLTF.

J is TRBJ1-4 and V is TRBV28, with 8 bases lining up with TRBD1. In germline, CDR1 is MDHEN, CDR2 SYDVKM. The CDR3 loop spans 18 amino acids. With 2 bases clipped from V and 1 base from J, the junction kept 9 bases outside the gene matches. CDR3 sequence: CASSLISRGQGTNEKLFF. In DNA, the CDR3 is TGTGCCAGCAGTTTAATATCCCGCGGACAGGGAACTAATGAAAAACTGTTTTTT.